This is a list of T cell receptor beta chains from one sample in a study of T cell responses to AZD1222 COVID-19 vaccine. TCRdb's copy holds only in-frame clones and misses some; the assay was immunoSEQ multiplex PCR. The repertoire includes about 92,000 clones, over 75% of them detected once, and roughly 6% sits in the top ten. Sequenced material: peripheral blood, taken on day 0 of AZD1222 vaccination. The receptors shown here come from an adult in good health. Both conserved end residues are part of each CDR3. D genes are given only for firm matches. The listing skips clone size in some rows; elsewhere it reads once, few, many or a size class.

>-|TRBV28|-
CASSSAGSRVSEKLFF
>-|TRBV18|-
CASSPQDGSSYEQYF
>-|TRBV6-2/TRBV6-3|-
CASSLGPMNYGYTF
>TRBD2|TRBV7-9|-
CASSLPFRLAGGSDTQYF
>-|TRBV4-1|once
CASSLEGGYEQYF
>-|TRBV19|-
CASSFGGGARQPQHF
>-|TRBV9|-
CASSVFHTGRPNNEQFF
>TRBD1|TRBV27|-
CASSATGSGNQPQHF
>TRBD1|TRBV19|-
CASRQDRAVGGELFF
>-|TRBV28|-
CASSLVMGDTQYF